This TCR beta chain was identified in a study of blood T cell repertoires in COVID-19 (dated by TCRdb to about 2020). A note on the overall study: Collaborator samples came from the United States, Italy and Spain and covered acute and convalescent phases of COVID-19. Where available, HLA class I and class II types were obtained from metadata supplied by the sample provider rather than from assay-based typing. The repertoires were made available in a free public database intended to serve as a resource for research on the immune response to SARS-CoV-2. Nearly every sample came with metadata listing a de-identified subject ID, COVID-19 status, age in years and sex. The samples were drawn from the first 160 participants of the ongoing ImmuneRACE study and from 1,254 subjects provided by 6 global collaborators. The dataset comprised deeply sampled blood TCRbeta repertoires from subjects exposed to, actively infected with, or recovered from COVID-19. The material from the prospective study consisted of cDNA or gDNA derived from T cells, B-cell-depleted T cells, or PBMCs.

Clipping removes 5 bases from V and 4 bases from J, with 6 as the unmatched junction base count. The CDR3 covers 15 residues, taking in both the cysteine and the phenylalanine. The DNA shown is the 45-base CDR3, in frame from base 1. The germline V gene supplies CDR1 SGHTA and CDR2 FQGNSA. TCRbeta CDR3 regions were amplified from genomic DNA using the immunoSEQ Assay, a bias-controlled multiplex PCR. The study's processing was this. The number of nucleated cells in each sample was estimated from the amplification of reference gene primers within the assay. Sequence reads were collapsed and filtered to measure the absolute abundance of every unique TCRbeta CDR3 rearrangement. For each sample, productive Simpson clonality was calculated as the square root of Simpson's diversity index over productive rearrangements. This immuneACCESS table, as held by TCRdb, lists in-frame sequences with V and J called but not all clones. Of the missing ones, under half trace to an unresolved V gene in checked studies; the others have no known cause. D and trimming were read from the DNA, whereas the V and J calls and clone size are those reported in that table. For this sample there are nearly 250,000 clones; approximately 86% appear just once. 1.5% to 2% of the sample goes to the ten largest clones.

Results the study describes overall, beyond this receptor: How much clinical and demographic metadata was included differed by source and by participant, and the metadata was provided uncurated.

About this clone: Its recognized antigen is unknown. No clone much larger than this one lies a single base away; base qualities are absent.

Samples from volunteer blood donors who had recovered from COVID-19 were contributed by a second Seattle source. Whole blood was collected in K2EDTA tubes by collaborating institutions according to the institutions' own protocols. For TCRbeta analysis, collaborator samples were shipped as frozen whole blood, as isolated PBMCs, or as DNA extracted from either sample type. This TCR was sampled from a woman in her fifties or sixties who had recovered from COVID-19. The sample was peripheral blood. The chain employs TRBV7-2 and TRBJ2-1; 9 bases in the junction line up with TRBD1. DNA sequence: TGTGCCAGCAGCCTGGGGACAGGGCGATACAATGAGCAGTTCTTC. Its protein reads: CASSLGTGRYNEQFF.